This passage covers 24 T cell receptor beta chains from one sample sequenced in a study of vaccination effects on CD4 cells after COVID-19. Measured with immunoSEQ multiplex PCR; TCRdb has only the in-frame clones, and not every one. The sample consists of about 27,000 clones, 69% of them appearing once. Viral peptide pool expansion of antigen-specific CD4+ T cells preceded sequencing in the ViraFEST assay. Upon completion of roughly ten days in culture, CD4+ T cells were isolated. The person's infection with SARS-CoV-2, confirmed by PCR, took place between March and December 2020. These receptors are not linked to any known antigen. The sample in question was CD4+ T cells from PBMCs cultured with SARS-CoV-2 spike peptides, obtained before COVID-19 vaccination. The receptor source for this set is a human donor who had a prior SARS-CoV-2 infection.

By sample share, this clone is large (0.1 to 1%). V gene TRBV30 combines with J gene TRBJ2-2; D gene uncertain. The CDR3 totals 14 residues. CDR1 and CDR2 from the germline V gene are GTSNPN and SVGIG (reference sequence). V was shortened by 4 bases and J by 5 bases, with 14 bases between the two germline ends. The CDR3, as DNA: TGTGCCTGGAATATTTGGTCAGGAACCGGGGAGCTGTTTTTT. Amino acids: CAWNIWSGTGELFF. The full variable domain, its missing parts supplied by reference TRBV30 and TRBJ2-2, is SQTIHQWPATLVQPVGSPLSLECTVEGTSNPNLYWYRQAAGRGLQLLFYSVGIGQISSEVPQNLSASRPQDRQFILSSKKLLLSDSGFYLCAWNIWSGTGELFFGEGSRLTVL.

J is TRBJ2-5 and V is TRBV2; D may be TRBD2 (5 bases). Trimming took 5 bases from V and 4 from J, leaving 14 bases between them. Looked up from germline, CDR1 is SNHLY and CDR2 is FYNNEI. The CDR3 runs to 14 residues. The CDR3 DNA reads TGTGCCAGCAGTCCCGGTATTGCGGGAGAGACCCAGTACTTC. Its protein is CASSPGIAGETQYF.

The V gene is TRBV6-5, the J gene TRBJ1-2, with 9 bases fitting TRBD1. The germline V gene has CDR1 MNHEY and CDR2 SVGAGI. CDR3 length: 14 amino acids. Losses at the gene ends were 5 bases for V and 8 bases for J; bases not matched to a gene: 9. The CDR3 coding sequence is TGTGCCAGCAGTCCACCCCCGGGACAGGGAGGCTACACCTTC. It yields the protein CASSPPPGQGGYTF.

This clone was found once. This chain links TRBV2 with TRBJ2-3; 9 nucleotides match TRBD1. The CDR3 spans 13 residues. Looked up from germline, CDR1 is SNHLY and CDR2 is FYNNEI. The J segment lost 8 bases and the V segment lost 4 bases, leaving 4 bases of the junction unmatched. The CDR3 sequence: CASSADRGGTQYF. The CDR3 region has the DNA TGTGCCAGCAGTGCGGACAGGGGAGGTACGCAGTATTTT. The full variable domain, its missing parts supplied by reference TRBV2 and TRBJ2-3, is EPEVTQTPSHQVTQMGQEVILRCVPISNHLYFYWYRQILGQKVEFLVSFYNNEISEKSEIFDDQFSVERPDGSNFTLKIRSTKLEDSAMYFCASSADRGGTQYFGPGTRLTVL.

The sample holds one count of this clone. V and J are TRBV28 and TRBJ2-7; 12 nucleotides align to TRBD1. The germline CDR1 and CDR2 sequences are MDHEN and SYDVKM. The CDR3 runs 19 residues. Germline trimming cut 5 bases from V and 2 bases from J; bases unmatched to any gene: 16. The CDR3 DNA reads as TGTGCCAGCAGTACACGCCGGGACAGGGGGCCCGGGGGAACCTACGAGCAGTACTTC. Protein: CASSTRRDRGPGGTYEQYF.

The chain carries TRBV24-1 and TRBJ2-5, with D uncertain. This CDR3 comprises 14 residues. Trimming shortened V by 5 bases and J by 4 bases, and 13 bases separated the two germline ends. The germline CDR1 and CDR2 sequences are KGHDR and SFDVKD. The DNA of the CDR3 is TGTGCCACCAGTGCCCTGGGTGGTGGAGAGACCCAGTACTTC. Translation: CATSALGGGETQYF.

This clone was recorded a few times. CDR3 protein: CASRPSGAPYEQYF. Here the CDR3 DNA reads TGTGCCAGCAGACCGAGCGGGGCCCCCTACGAGCAGTACTTC. The rearrangement uses TRBV14 and TRBJ2-7; 7 positions match TRBD2. Trimming at V came to 6 bases and at J to 2 bases, leaving 7 bases not matched to a gene. CDR3 length: 14 amino acids. CDR1 and CDR2 (germline): SGHDN, FVKESK.

The J gene is TRBJ1-4, the V gene TRBV4-1, with a weak D call TRBD1 (6 bases). Trimming shortened V by 4 bases and J by 7 bases, and 16 bases separated the two germline ends. The germline V gene has CDR1 MGHRA and CDR2 YSYEKL. The CDR3 loop spans 15 amino acids. This CDR3 is CASSRVQGAGEKLFF. CDR3 in DNA: TGCGCCAGCAGCCGAGTACAGGGAGCGGGTGAAAAACTGTTTTTT.

This clone has only a few counts. V usage is TRBV7-2 and J usage is TRBJ2-1; no definite D call. Germline V gene sequence: CDR1 SGHTA, CDR2 FQGNSA. The CDR3 runs 13 residues. Trimming stripped 5 bases from V and 7 bases from J, with 12 bases between. CDR3 sequence (DNA): TGTGCCAGCAGCGCCTTTTTCGCGAATGAGCAGTTCTTC. Protein: CASSAFFANEQFF.

The V call is TRBV7-8, the J call TRBJ1-1, with D possibly TRBD1 on 5 matching bases. The CDR3 contains 16 residues. V lost 7 bases and J 0 bases, leaving 18 bases between the germline ends. Germline V gene sequence: CDR1 SGHVS, CDR2 FQNEAQ. This CDR3 reads CASNQKPDSLNTEAFF. The CDR3 coding sequence is TGTGCCAGCAACCAAAAACCCGACAGCCTGAACACTGAAGCTTTCTTT.

CDR3 in amino acids: CASSYGSEAGYGYTF. The DNA for the CDR3 is TGTGCCAGCAGCTACGGCTCCGAGGCGGGCTATGGCTACACCTTC. The rearrangement links TRBV11-3 to TRBJ1-2; unclear D gene. CDR1 and CDR2 (germline): SGHNT, YENEEA. V was clipped by 4 bases and J by 4 bases, with 16 bases between them. The CDR3 has 15 amino acids.

In nucleotides, the CDR3 is TGTGCCAGTAGTATAGCACCGGGACAGAACTACGAGCAGTACTTC. Protein product: CASSIAPGQNYEQYF. The chain joins TRBV19 to TRBJ2-7, with TRBD1 identical over 7 bases. CDR3 length: 15 residues. Germline lookup yields CDR1 LNHDA and CDR2 SQIVND (reference sequence). V lost 1 base and J lost 3; bases outside the gene matches: 6. Based on the CDR3 plus reference TRBV19 and TRBJ2-7, the full variable domain is DGGITQSPKYLFRKEGQNVTLSCEQNLNHDAMYWYRQDPGQGLRLIYYSQIVNDFQKGDIAEGYSVSREKKESFPLTVTSAQKNPTAFYLCASSIAPGQNYEQYFGPGTRLTVT.

The rearrangement links TRBV4-1 to TRBJ1-2; TRBD1 matches 8 bases. The germline V gene encodes CDR1 MGHRA and CDR2 YSYEKL. The trim removed 4 bases at V and 4 bases at J, leaving 11 bases unmatched. There are 16 residues in the CDR3. The DNA for the CDR3 is TGCGCCAGCAGCCTAAACACAGGGGGTTCGGTCTATGGCTACACCTTC. It translates to CASSLNTGGSVYGYTF.

The rearrangement links TRBV4-2 to TRBJ2-1, with TRBD2 matching over 10 bases. This CDR3 comprises 16 residues. V dropped 3 bases and J dropped 9; count of bases not matched to a gene: 11. Germline values: CDR1 LGHNA, CDR2 YNFKEQ. The CDR3 sequence is CASSQGTSAAGGEQFF. DNA for the CDR3: TGTGCCAGCAGCCAGGGGACTAGCGCCGCCGGGGGTGAGCAGTTCTTC.

A few counts support this clone. The V gene is TRBV6-5, the J gene TRBJ2-2; 9 nucleotides match TRBD1. Per germline, CDR1 MNHEY and CDR2 SVGAGI. V shed 4 bases, J shed 1 base, and the junction held 4 bases outside the gene matches. The length of the CDR3 is 16 residues. The DNA for the CDR3 is TGTGCCAGCAGTTCCGGGACAGGGAAGAACACCGGGGAGCTGTTTTTT. The encoded protein is CASSSGTGKNTGELFF.

The chain carries TRBV11-3 and TRBJ2-3; 8 nucleotides align to TRBD2. Unmatched junction bases numbered 4, after V lost 5 bases and J lost 3 bases. CDR1 and CDR2 from the germline V gene are SGHNT and YENEEA. The CDR3 runs 14 residues. The CDR3, as DNA: TGTGCCAGCAGCAGGAGCGGGAGAACAGATACGCAGTATTTT. This translates into CASSRSGRTDTQYF.

This clone was detected a few times. V is TRBV7-9 and J is TRBJ1-3; TRBD1 is a possible D gene (6 bases). CDR3 length: 16 residues. V lost 5 bases, J lost 2 bases, and 16 bases lay in between. Germline CDR1 SEHNR, CDR2 FQNEAQ (reference sequence). For the CDR3, the DNA is TGTGCCAGCAGCGCCGCCGGGACATACGCTGGAAACACCATATATTTT. This sequence encodes CASSAAGTYAGNTIYF.

The chain is built from TRBV6-5 and TRBJ2-2; 7 bases are shared with TRBD2. The V gene end was trimmed by 7 bases and the J gene end by 4 bases; junction bases not matched to a gene: 9. The CDR3 loop spans 15 amino acids. The V gene's germline CDR1 is MNHEY and CDR2 SVGAGI. The CDR3 sequence is CASTERDILTGELFF. CDR3 in DNA: TGTGCCAGCACCGAGCGGGATATCCTCACCGGGGAGCTGTTTTTT.

The CDR3 DNA reads TGCAGCGTTAACCGACGACAGGGGATGAACACTGAAGCTTTCTTT. Protein sequence: CSVNRRQGMNTEAFF. V gene TRBV29-1 combines with J gene TRBJ1-1; 8 positions agree with TRBD1. The CDR3 runs to 15 residues. V lost 5 bases and J lost 0; bases outside the gene matches: 8. Looked up from germline, CDR1 is SQVTM and CDR2 is ANQGSEA. Variable domain in full (rest from reference TRBV29-1 and TRBJ1-1): SAVISQKPSRDICQRGTSLTIQCQVDSQVTMMFWYRQQPGQSLTLIATANQGSEATYESGFVIDKFPISRPNLTFSTLTVSNMSPEDSSIYLCSVNRRQGMNTEAFFGQGTRLTVV.

CDR3 sequence (DNA): TGTGCCAGCAGTCCTTCGGCGACCCAGTACTTC. The encoded protein is CASSPSATQYF. The chain joins TRBV12-3 or TRBV12-4 to TRBJ2-5; no definite D call. The CDR3 spans 11 residues. Trimming shortened V by 5 bases and J by 7 bases, and 8 bases separated the two germline ends.

This chain connects TRBV19 to TRBJ1-4; D ambiguous. The CDR3 is 15 amino acids. Trimming stripped 0 bases from V and 11 bases from J, with 16 bases between. CDR1 and CDR2 (germline): LNHDA, SQIVND (reference sequence). CDR3 sequence reads: CASSIDPQSVDKLFF. DNA of the CDR3: TGTGCCAGTAGTATAGATCCACAGTCAGTTGACAAACTGTTTTTT. Variable domain in full (rest from reference TRBV19 and TRBJ1-4): DGGITQSPKYLFRKEGQNVTLSCEQNLNHDAMYWYRQDPGQGLRLIYYSQIVNDFQKGDIAEGYSVSREKKESFPLTVTSAQKNPTAFYLCASSIDPQSVDKLFFGSGTQLSVL.

The table lists this clone with a count of one. The chain links TRBV20-1 to TRBJ2-5; D may be TRBD2 (7 bases). CDR1 and CDR2 from the germline V gene are DFQATT and SNEGSKA (reference sequence). The CDR3 runs 14 residues. V lost 3 bases and J lost 1, with 12 bases in between. CDR3 DNA: TGCAGTGCTAGTTGGGGGGGGCCCCAAGAGACCCAGTACTTC. This gives the protein CSASWGGPQETQYF.

This clone was counted a few times. The rearrangement uses TRBV3-1 (or the pseudogene TRBV3-2) and TRBJ1-1; maybe TRBD1 (6 bases). Deletions cut 4 bases from V and 8 bases from J, with 23 bases between. The V gene's germline CDR1 is LGHDT and CDR2 YNNKEL (reference sequence). This CDR3 is 16 amino acids long. The CDR3 protein is CASSLTPRGSDGEAFF. The CDR3 bases are TGTGCCAGCAGCCTCACGCCTAGGGGGTCCGACGGGGAAGCTTTCTTT.

The chain has TRBV4-2 and TRBJ2-3; D is possibly TRBD2 (6 bases). The V end was cut by 3 bases, the J end by 0 bases, with 13 bases between. CDR1 is LGHNA and CDR2 is YNFKEQ in the germline V gene. The CDR3 length is 16 residues. The CDR3 here is CASSQGGVSSTDTQYF. DNA of the CDR3: TGTGCCAGCAGCCAGGGAGGAGTCTCTAGCACAGATACGCAGTATTTT.